Below are 28 T cell receptor beta chains sequenced from a single sample in a study of monozygotic twins with cystic fibrosis. Clones were read by immunoSEQ multiplex PCR, and TCRdb kept only the in-frame ones, dropping some. The sample lists tens of thousands of clones, approximately 96% occurring once. The sequenced material came from blood. These receptors originate from a girl aged 2-10 years with cystic fibrosis.

The chain combines TRBV6-1 with TRBJ1-1, with 7 bases that match TRBD1. This CDR3 contains 17 residues. V was clipped by 0 bases and J by 5 bases; unmatched bases: 12. Germline-derived CDR1 and CDR2 are MNHNS and SASEGT. CDR3 sequence: CASSEAHPNRGRTEAFF. CDR3 nucleotides: TGTGCCAGCAGTGAAGCGCACCCAAACAGGGGAAGGACTGAAGCTTTCTTT.

This clone appeared a few times. This rearrangement joins TRBV4-2 to TRBJ2-3; 7 bases are a match to TRBD2. The CDR3 has 17 residues. V trimming: 0 bases; J trimming: 0 bases; junction bases outside the gene matches: 6. The germline gives CDR1 LGHNA, CDR2 YNFKEQ. The CDR3 DNA follows: TGTGCCAGCAGCCAAGATTGGGCTAGCGGTAGCACAGATACGCAGTATTTT. Translated: CASSQDWASGSTDTQYF.

This rearrangement joins TRBV19 to TRBJ1-5, with D possibly matching TRBD1 (6 bases). V dropped 6 bases and J dropped 4 bases, with 19 bases sitting between them. The germline V gene encodes CDR1 LNHDA and CDR2 SQIVND (reference sequence). The CDR3 is 16 residues long. This CDR3 is CASSSLGAGENQPQHF. Here the CDR3 DNA reads TGTGCCAGTAGCTCCCTTGGGGCAGGGGAAAATCAGCCCCAGCATTTT. Combining the CDR3 with reference TRBV19 and TRBJ1-5 gives the whole variable domain DGGITQSPKYLFRKEGQNVTLSCEQNLNHDAMYWYRQDPGQGLRLIYYSQIVNDFQKGDIAEGYSVSREKKESFPLTVTSAQKNPTAFYLCASSSLGAGENQPQHFGDGTRLSIL.

The V call is TRBV10-3, the J call TRBJ2-3; 8 nucleotides line up with TRBD2. Germline CDR1 reads ENHRY; CDR2 reads SYGVKD. This CDR3 region has 16 residues. The ends lost 6 bases at V and 3 bases at J; junction bases unmatched: 11. CDR3: CAISPTSGYGTDTQYF. In DNA form, the CDR3 reads TGTGCCATCAGCCCTACTAGCGGCTATGGGACAGATACGCAGTATTTT.

This clone was counted a single time. The chain links TRBV30 to TRBJ2-3, with D possibly being TRBD2 (5 bases). From germline, CDR1 is GTSNPN and CDR2 SVGIG (reference sequence). The V gene lost 4 bases and the J gene lost 1 base, with 9 bases spanning the gap. The length of the CDR3 is 13 residues. The CDR3 loop reads CAWIKGGTDTQYF. The CDR3 bases are TGTGCCTGGATTAAGGGAGGCACAGATACGCAGTATTTT.

V is TRBV7-2 and J is TRBJ2-1, with TRBD2 matching over 11 bases. Germline assignment: CDR1 SGHTA and CDR2 FQGNSA. V shed 1 base, J shed 8 bases, and the junction held 7 bases outside the gene matches. CDR3 length: 16 amino acids. The CDR3 bases are TGTGCCAGCAGCTTAGAGGAGTTAGCGGGAGGGTATGAGCAGTTCTTC. Amino acid sequence: CASSLEELAGGYEQFF.

The table lists this clone with a count of one. This rearrangement joins TRBV25-1 to TRBJ2-1; D unclear. The germline gives CDR1 MGHDK, CDR2 SYGVNS. This CDR3 region has 13 residues. V lost 4 bases to trimming and J lost 10 bases, with 14 bases between them. CDR3 sequence (DNA): TGTGCCAGCAGTGTCCTAGAGGCCGGGGAGCAGTTCTTC. This codes for CASSVLEAGEQFF.

The chain recombines TRBV5-1 with TRBJ2-7; 9 bases are shared with TRBD1. Germline CDR1 is SGHRS and CDR2 is YFSETQ. CDR3 length: 15 residues. The V segment lost 4 bases and the J segment 3 bases; nucleotides outside the gene matches: 8. The CDR3 loop is CASSGGTGSFYEQYF. The DNA of the CDR3 is TGCGCCAGCAGCGGAGGGACAGGGTCGTTCTACGAGCAGTACTTC.

The chain employs TRBV2 and TRBJ2-7, with a weak D call TRBD2 (6 bases). V lost 6 bases and J 2 bases, leaving 14 bases between the germline ends. CDR3 size: 14 residues. Germline lookup yields CDR1 SNHLY and CDR2 FYNNEI. The CDR3 sequence: CASRTGTVTYEQYF. CDR3 in DNA: TGTGCCAGCAGGACCGGGACTGTTACCTACGAGCAGTACTTC. The whole variable domain, filled in from reference TRBV2 and TRBJ2-7, reads EPEVTQTPSHQVTQMGQEVILRCVPISNHLYFYWYRQILGQKVEFLVSFYNNEISEKSEIFDDQFSVERPDGSNFTLKIRSTKLEDSAMYFCASRTGTVTYEQYFGPGTRLTVT.

Only one count was recorded for this clone. The chain employs TRBV27 and TRBJ1-2; tentative D call: TRBD1 (6 bases). The CDR3 sequence is 13 residues long. The germline V gene encodes CDR1 MNHEY and CDR2 SMNVEV (reference sequence). V lost 6 bases and J 4 bases, leaving 12 bases between the germline ends. The CDR3 nucleotides are TGTGCCAGCAGGGCAGGGGCTATCTATGGCTACACCTTC. Encoded protein: CASRAGAIYGYTF.

The chain uses TRBV6-5 and TRBJ2-3; a possible D gene is TRBD1 (5 bases). This CDR3 is built from 16 residues. The germline V gene encodes CDR1 MNHEY and CDR2 SVGAGI. Trimming pared 2 bases from V and 1 base from J, leaving 13 bases between. The CDR3, as DNA: TGTGCCAGCAGTTACAGTACAGGTGGGCGCACAGATACGCAGTATTTT. Its translation is CASSYSTGGRTDTQYF.

This chain links TRBV9 with TRBJ2-5, with unresolved D. Trimming took 0 bases from V and 3 from J, leaving 6 bases between them. The CDR3 consists of 13 residues. Germline V gene data show CDR1 as SGDLS and CDR2 as YYNGEE. The CDR3 nucleotides read TGTGCCAGCAGCGTAGCGGCCGAAGAGACCCAGTACTTC. Residues: CASSVAAEETQYF.

The chain has TRBV11-3 and TRBJ2-2; no clear D gene. There are 14 residues in the CDR3. V was cut by 5 bases and J by 5 bases, with 12 bases left in between. Germline V gene sequence: CDR1 SGHNT, CDR2 YENEEA. For the CDR3, the DNA is TGTGCCAGCAGCCCAAGATCTGGGACCGGGGAGCTGTTTTTT. Protein: CASSPRSGTGELFF.

The rearrangement links TRBV6-5 to TRBJ1-1; D might be TRBD1 (6 bases). This CDR3 contains 13 residues. The germline gives CDR1 MNHEY, CDR2 SVGAGI. V dropped 8 bases and J dropped 4 bases, with 14 bases sitting between them. Here the CDR3 reads CASAQGVGTEAFF. CDR3 nucleotide sequence: TGTGCCAGCGCACAGGGTGTTGGCACTGAAGCTTTCTTT.

This rearrangement joins TRBV7-6 to TRBJ2-7; 7 bases align to TRBD2. The V gene's germline CDR1 is SGHVS and CDR2 FNYEAQ. The CDR3 spans 13 residues. V lost 4 bases, J lost 7 bases, and 7 bases stayed unmatched. In DNA form, the CDR3 reads TGTGCCAGCAGCTCTACCCCCGGGGGGGAGCAGTACTTC. Protein: CASSSTPGGEQYF. Drawing the rest from reference TRBV7-6 and TRBJ2-7, the complete variable domain is GAGVSQSPRYKVTKRGQDVALRCDPISGHVSLYWYRQALGQGPEFLTYFNYEAQQDKSGLPNDRFSAERPEGSISTLTIQRTEQRDSAMYRCASSSTPGGEQYFGPGTRLTVT.

This chain connects TRBV5-6 to TRBJ2-7; D not resolved. The V end lost 2 bases, the J end lost 6 bases, and 9 bases lay between the germline ends. Germline values: CDR1 SGHDT, CDR2 YYEEEE. The CDR3 length is 12 residues. As DNA, the CDR3 is TGTGCCAGCAGCTTACTGCTCGGCGAGCAGTACTTC. Amino acid sequence: CASSLLLGEQYF.

In its sample, this clone was seen once. The chain carries TRBV4-1 and TRBJ2-1; 10 nucleotides align to TRBD1. The CDR3 spans 16 residues. V shed 4 bases, J shed 7 bases, and the junction held 10 bases outside the gene matches. Germline values: CDR1 MGHRA, CDR2 YSYEKL. The CDR3 loop reads CASSLYPGTGENEQFF. CDR3 coding DNA: TGCGCCAGCAGCCTCTACCCCGGGACAGGGGAAAATGAGCAGTTCTTC.

The chain recombines TRBV19 with TRBJ2-7; no clear D. The V end lost 3 bases, the J end lost 0 bases, and 9 bases lay between the germline ends. This CDR3 has 14 amino acids. The germline V gene encodes CDR1 LNHDA and CDR2 SQIVND (reference sequence). Here the CDR3 DNA reads TGTGCCAGTAGTATCGGCCTCAGCTCCTACGAGCAGTACTTC. Translated, it gives CASSIGLSSYEQYF. Full variable domain (outside the CDR3, taken from reference TRBV19 and TRBJ2-7): DGGITQSPKYLFRKEGQNVTLSCEQNLNHDAMYWYRQDPGQGLRLIYYSQIVNDFQKGDIAEGYSVSREKKESFPLTVTSAQKNPTAFYLCASSIGLSSYEQYFGPGTRLTVT.

The CDR3 reads CATSRNGGEEQFF. The CDR3 DNA follows: TGTGCCACCAGCAGGAATGGGGGGGAAGAGCAGTTCTTC. The V and J genes are TRBV15 and TRBJ2-1; 7 bases are shared with TRBD2. This CDR3 is built from 13 residues. The V and J ends lost 3 bases and 10 bases, in that order; junction bases with no gene match: 6. Germline loops: CDR1 LNHNV, CDR2 YYDKDF (reference sequence).

This chain connects TRBV30 to TRBJ1-2, with no clear D. CDR3 size: 15 residues. CDR1 and CDR2 (germline): GTSNPN, SVGIG (reference sequence). Trimming pared 3 bases from V and 4 bases from J, leaving 18 bases between. CDR3 sequence: CAWREKGGGIYGYTF. In DNA form, the CDR3 reads TGTGCCTGGAGGGAAAAAGGAGGAGGGATCTATGGCTACACCTTC.

The chain employs TRBV7-3 and TRBJ2-3; D is unresolved. The V end was cut by 6 bases, the J end by 2 bases, with 9 bases between. The CDR3 length is 13 residues. Germline V gene lookup returns CDR1 SGHTA and CDR2 FQGTGA. CDR3 region: CASSSTYTDTQYF. For the CDR3, the DNA is TGTGCCAGCAGTTCAACGTACACAGATACGCAGTATTTT.

This clone has only one observation. The chain couples TRBV5-1 to TRBJ2-7; no reliable D call. In germline, CDR1 is SGHRS, CDR2 YFSETQ. The CDR3 extends over 14 amino acids. V lost 4 bases, J lost 1 base, and 12 bases lay in between. The chain's CDR3 is CASSSIPGSYEQYF. DNA of the CDR3: TGCGCCAGCAGCAGTATTCCAGGATCCTACGAGCAGTACTTC.

The chain couples TRBV13 to TRBJ2-7; D is unresolved. Trimming cost V 0 bases and J 3 bases, with 9 bases left between them. The CDR3 extends over 14 amino acids. Germline-derived CDR1 and CDR2 are PRHDT and FYEKMQ (reference sequence). The CDR3 DNA is TGTGCCAGCAGCTTAGGGGGCCTCGTCTACGAGCAGTACTTC. Translated: CASSLGGLVYEQYF.

The CDR3 loop is CASSSSQETQYF. The CDR3, as DNA: TGTGCCAGCAGTTCCTCCCAAGAGACCCAGTACTTC. The V call is TRBV7-9, the J call TRBJ2-5, with D uncertain. V gave up 6 bases and J gave up 1 base, with 6 bases separating them. Germline CDR1 is SEHNR and CDR2 is FQNEAQ (reference sequence). CDR3 length equals 12 residues.

As concerns this clone: Other DNA sequences in this specimen translate into the identical CDR3. The rearrangement uses TRBV11-2 and TRBJ2-7, with D possibly matching TRBD1 (5 bases). The CDR3 is 11 residues long. V lost 3 bases, J lost 5 bases, and 5 bases lay in between. Germline V gene lookup returns CDR1 SGHAT and CDR2 FQNNGV. CDR3 protein: CASSFRDEQYF. The CDR3 DNA follows: TGTGCCAGCAGCTTCAGGGACGAGCAGTACTTC.

V gene TRBV18 combines with J gene TRBJ1-2; a weak D match, TRBD1 (5 bases). CDR3 size: 13 residues. Germline-derived CDR1 and CDR2 are KGHSH and LQKENI. The ends were cut back, 6 bases at V and 3 bases at J, with 11 bases in the middle. The CDR3 protein is CASSLQDDYGYTF. CDR3 in DNA: TGTGCCAGCTCCCTACAGGACGACTATGGCTACACCTTC.

The rearrangement links TRBV19 to TRBJ1-2; D is perhaps TRBD1 (6 bases). Germline V gives CDR1 LNHDA, CDR2 SQIVND (reference sequence). There are 15 residues in the CDR3. Deletions cut 6 bases from V and 2 bases from J, with 16 bases between. CDR3 loop: CASRIVGGGNYGYTF. The DNA of the CDR3 is TGTGCCAGTAGGATCGTAGGAGGGGGGAACTATGGCTACACCTTC.

The V and J genes are TRBV19 and TRBJ1-2, with D maybe TRBD1 (6 bases). Germline CDR1 is LNHDA and CDR2 is SQIVND (reference sequence). The CDR3 has 14 amino acids. Trimming removed 3 bases from V and 1 base from J, with 9 bases in between. The CDR3 is CASSIVQGNYGYTF. The CDR3 DNA reads as TGTGCCAGTAGTATCGTACAGGGTAACTATGGCTACACCTTC.